These T cell receptor beta chains were read from a single sample in a study of T cells in narcolepsy. Only in-frame clones appear in the TCRdb table, and some are missing; sequencing was by immunoSEQ multiplex PCR. The repertoire has 25,000 to 30,000 clones, 81% of them found once; the top ten carry 0.9% to 1.2%. The specimen sequenced was memory (CD45RA-) CD4+ T cells from blood. All receptors derive from a human donor in good health. Both conserved end residues are part of each CDR3. Only part of the rows carry a size: once, few, many, or a class if the clone is expanded.

v_call	clone_size	j_call	cdr3_aa
TRBV7-2	NA	TRBJ2-1	CASSLPRRSNNEQFF
TRBV2	NA	TRBJ1-2	CASSMDGNYGYTF
TRBV5-6	few	TRBJ2-7	CASSWRSRSYEQYF
TRBV9	NA	TRBJ2-7	CASSPQDYPPGEQYF
TRBV13	NA	TRBJ2-2	CASSLRLIGELFF
TRBV9	once	TRBJ2-1	CASSVQAGGPYNEQFF
TRBV6-5	NA	TRBJ2-7	CASSGRTSGGYEQYF
TRBV11-2	NA	TRBJ1-1	CASSPVTGGTEAFF
TRBV6-1	NA	TRBJ2-7	CASKRGPGENYEQYF
TRBV2	NA	TRBJ2-3	CASSEDRGTTDTQYF
TRBV14	NA	TRBJ1-2	CASSQDYGGYGYTF
TRBV19	few	TRBJ1-3	CATSQQSLSGNTIYF
TRBV5-8	once	TRBJ2-7	CASSLIGLAGAYEQYF
TRBV27	NA	TRBJ2-7	CASRRRERSEQYF
TRBV5-1	NA	TRBJ1-2	CASSWSTEGSYGYTF
TRBV5-1	NA	TRBJ2-3	CASSLALDRGADTQYF
TRBV2	NA	TRBJ2-1	CASRQDRDEQFF